The TCR beta chain under discussion was sequenced for a study of shared clonotypes between healthy human individuals. Study results and caveats: Researchers found naive subsets generally carried larger estimated richness than memory subsets.

Concerning this clone: Its antigen is unknown.

When replicate PCRs were run on sorted subsets, they used approximately 0.2 ug DNA, tens of thousands of T cell genomes. Study processing details: In the immunoSEQ data, sequences were junction-only and lacked quality scores, so filtering differed. Generated by immunoSEQ multiplex PCR, the TCRdb table keeps only in-frame clones and is missing some. That table supplies the V and J calls and clone size; D and trimming were determined from the DNA. Of about 2.4 million clones in the sample, 85% to 95% were seen once. This clonotype was sampled from a man aged 18-30 years in good health. The specimen sequenced was naive CD4+ T cells sorted from blood. The subset denotes: CD45RA+ positively selected.

The CDR3 DNA is TGTGCCACTACGGACTTTGACTATGGCTACACCTTC. Protein product: CATTDFDYGYTF. This chain connects TRBV28 to TRBJ1-2; D remains ambiguous. The CDR3 has 12 amino acids. Germline V lookup: CDR1 MDHEN, CDR2 SYDVKM. With 10 bases removed from V and 3 bases from J, the gap between germline ends came to 12 bases.